A single sample is the source of the 22 T cell receptor beta chains below, sequenced in a study of blood T cell repertoires in COVID-19. TCRdb's table, derived via immunoSEQ multiplex PCR, lists solely in-frame clones and lacks some. The table includes under 200,000 clones, 65% to 90% detected once. The sample taken for sequencing was peripheral blood. All receptors come from a human donor in a cohort sampled during active COVID-19.

CDR3 sequence reads: CASSHQDGELFF. CDR3 in DNA: TGCGCCAGCAGCCATCAGGACGGGGAGCTGTTTTTT. This chain connects TRBV4-3 to TRBJ2-2; D is ambiguous. The V and J ends lost 3 bases and 7 bases respectively, with 6 bases between them. Germline assignment: CDR1 LGHNA and CDR2 YSLEER. The CDR3 length is 12 residues.

The chain couples TRBV4-3 to TRBJ2-3, with 14 nucleotides matching TRBD2. CDR3 length: 15 amino acids. J lost 6 bases, V lost 4 bases, and 3 bases had no gene match. Germline lookup yields CDR1 LGHNA and CDR2 YSLEER. CDR3 residues: CASSRGLAGVDTQYF. The CDR3 region has the DNA TGCGCCAGCAGCCGGGGACTAGCGGGAGTGGATACGCAGTATTTT.

The gene calls are TRBV6-5 and TRBJ2-5; no firm D call. The CDR3 runs to 14 residues. V was clipped by 4 bases and J by 2 bases, with 11 bases between them. CDR1 MNHEY and CDR2 SVGAGI come from the germline V gene. The CDR3 region has the DNA TGTGCCAGCAGTTCCCCCAGGTTACAAGAGACCCAGTACTTC. This translates into CASSSPRLQETQYF.

This clone was detected once. The rearrangement links TRBV27 to TRBJ2-5; 7 nucleotides agree with TRBD2. This CDR3 has 15 amino acids. With V trimmed by 3 bases and J by 5 bases, 9 bases remained unmatched. Germline CDR1 MNHEY, CDR2 SMNVEV (reference sequence). CDR3 sequence: CASSFAWAGVETQYF. In nucleotides, the CDR3 is TGTGCCAGCAGTTTTGCTTGGGCGGGGGTGGAGACCCAGTACTTC.

The chain has TRBV4-1 and TRBJ1-1, with D tentatively TRBD1 (6 bases). V lost 2 bases, J lost 4 bases, and 17 bases lay in between. Germline lookup yields CDR1 MGHRA and CDR2 YSYEKL. The CDR3 has 16 amino acids. The CDR3 bases are TGCGCCAGCAGCCAAAGCCCGGGACAACTGGGCACTGAAGCTTTCTTT. It translates to CASSQSPGQLGTEAFF.

This sequence joins TRBV6-5 and TRBJ2-1, with 7 bases matching TRBD1. The germline V gene encodes CDR1 MNHEY and CDR2 SVGAGI. Trimming cost V 7 bases and J 4 bases; bases outside gene matches: 4. This CDR3 region has 13 residues. The CDR3 spells CASTRTGYNEQFF. The CDR3 DNA reads as TGTGCCAGCACAAGGACAGGTTACAATGAGCAGTTCTTC.

This chain connects TRBV19 to TRBJ2-3; 8 bases fit TRBD1. The ends lost 9 bases at V and 1 base at J; junction bases unmatched: 6. CDR1 and CDR2 from the germline V gene are LNHDA and SQIVND (reference sequence). The CDR3 extends over 14 amino acids. In nucleotides, the CDR3 is TGTGCCAGCGAATCGGGACAGGGCACAGATACGCAGTATTTT. Translating it yields CASESGQGTDTQYF.

The chain employs TRBV7-9 and TRBJ2-7; D is perhaps TRBD2 (6 bases). CDR1 and CDR2 (germline): SEHNR, FQNEAQ (reference sequence). The V and J ends lost 0 bases and 7 bases respectively, with 16 bases between them. CDR3 length: 15 residues. CDR3 sequence (DNA): TGTGCCAGCAGCTTAGCGGCGGGGCCCCCTGGTGAGCAGTACTTC. As protein: CASSLAAGPPGEQYF. Full variable domain (rest looked up from reference TRBV7-9 and TRBJ2-7): DTGVSQNPRHKITKRGQNVTFRCDPISEHNRLYWYRQTLGQGPEFLTYFQNEAQLEKSRLLSDRFSAERPKGSFSTLEIQRTEQGDSAMYLCASSLAAGPPGEQYFGPGTRLTVT.

This chain uses TRBV6-5 with TRBJ1-1; the D is unclear. This CDR3 contains 15 residues. Germline loops: CDR1 MNHEY, CDR2 SVGAGI. The ends were cut back, 7 bases at V and 5 bases at J, with 20 bases in the middle. CDR3 in DNA: TGTGCCAGCAATAGAGACGCGTGGCGAGGGACTGAAGCTTTCTTT. Translation: CASNRDAWRGTEAFF.

This clone was detected a few times. V gene TRBV5-4 combines with J gene TRBJ1-3; 11 bases fit TRBD1. Trimming removed 4 bases from V and 8 bases from J; junction bases left unmatched: 8. The CDR3 runs 15 residues. The germline V gene encodes CDR1 SGHNT and CDR2 YYREEE (reference sequence). CDR3 nucleotides: TGTGCCAGCAGCACTCCGGGACAGGGGGTGCACACCATATATTTT. Residues: CASSTPGQGVHTIYF. Variable domain in full (rest from reference TRBV5-4 and TRBJ1-3): ETGVTQSPTHLIKTRGQQVTLRCSSQSGHNTVSWYQQALGQGPQFIFQYYREEENGRGNFPPRFSGLQFPNYSSELNVNALELDDSALYLCASSTPGQGVHTIYFGEGSWLTVV.

This sequence joins TRBV10-2 and TRBJ1-3; D unclear. The V end lost 0 bases, the J end lost 0 bases, and 6 bases lay between the germline ends. Germline V gene sequence: CDR1 WSHSY, CDR2 SAAADI. The CDR3 is 15 residues long. The CDR3 DNA is TGCGCCAGCAGTGAGTCGAGTGCCTCTGGAAACACCATATATTTT. It specifies CASSESSASGNTIYF.

The chain combines TRBV5-4 with TRBJ2-7; D not certain. This CDR3 is 14 amino acids long. Trimming took off 4 bases at V and 5 bases at J, with 16 bases between the two ends. Germline lookup yields CDR1 SGHNT and CDR2 YYREEE (reference sequence). The CDR3 DNA sequence: TGTGCCAGCAGCCCCGTCCCTTTGAGCGACGAGCAGTACTTC. It translates to CASSPVPLSDEQYF.

To note about this clone: Other DNA sequences in the sample encode the same CDR3. The chain couples TRBV11-2 to TRBJ2-7; D remains ambiguous. The germline CDR1 and CDR2 sequences are SGHAT and FQNNGV. This CDR3 is 12 amino acids long. Trimming took 0 bases from V and 4 from J, leaving 4 bases between them. The CDR3 spells CASSLDRYEQYF. The CDR3 DNA follows: TGTGCCAGCAGCTTAGACAGATACGAGCAGTACTTC.

This clone was counted between two and nine times. The chain is built from TRBV28 and TRBJ2-5; 7 bases are a match to TRBD1. With 6 bases clipped from V and 0 bases from J, the junction kept 7 bases outside the gene matches. CDR1 and CDR2 from the germline V gene are MDHEN and SYDVKM. CDR3 length: 15 amino acids. CDR3 bases: TGTGCCAGCAGCCCGGGACAGAGAAACCAAGAGACCCAGTACTTC. The encoded protein is CASSPGQRNQETQYF.

This chain joins TRBV6-6 and TRBJ2-7, with a weak D call TRBD1 (6 bases). V gave up 4 bases and J gave up 1 base, with 8 bases separating them. The CDR3 extends over 13 amino acids. Germline loops: CDR1 MNHNY, CDR2 SVGAGI (reference sequence). CDR3 protein: CASSLGQSYEQYF. In nucleotides, the CDR3 is TGTGCCAGCAGTTTGGGACAATCCTACGAGCAGTACTTC.

In this sample, this clone turned up a few times. The chain carries TRBV12-5 and TRBJ1-6; D call uncertain. There are 13 residues in the CDR3. Germline V CDR1 and CDR2: LGHNT, FRNRAP. The germline V and J ends were trimmed by 2 bases and 7 bases, with 6 bases remaining between them. The CDR3 DNA sequence: TGTGCTAGTGGTTTGAGCGGAAATTCACCCCTCCACTTT. Translation: CASGLSGNSPLHF.

The gene calls are TRBV5-1 and TRBJ2-5, with TRBD1 matching over 12 bases. With 0 bases clipped from V and 5 bases from J, the junction kept 5 bases outside the gene matches. CDR1 SGHRS and CDR2 YFSETQ come from the germline V gene. This CDR3 is 16 amino acids long. The CDR3 loop reads CASSLAGQGAGETQYF. The CDR3 bases are TGCGCCAGCAGCTTGGCGGGACAGGGGGCGGGGGAGACCCAGTACTTC.

The gene calls are TRBV9 and TRBJ2-3; TRBD1 is a possible D gene (6 bases). Germline loops: CDR1 SGDLS, CDR2 YYNGEE. The V end was cut by 3 bases, the J end by 0 bases, with 11 bases between. The CDR3 runs to 15 residues. The chain's CDR3 is CASSATGLSTDTQYF. In DNA, the CDR3 is TGTGCCAGCAGCGCTACAGGGTTGAGCACAGATACGCAGTATTTT. Full variable domain (missing parts from reference TRBV9 and TRBJ2-3): DSGVTQTPKHLITATGQRVTLRCSPRSGDLSVYWYQQSLDQGLQFLIQYYNGEERAKGNILERFSAQQFPDLHSELNLSSLELGDSALYFCASSATGLSTDTQYFGPGTRLTVL.

This chain links TRBV19 with TRBJ2-4, with 12 bases identical to TRBD1. This CDR3 contains 18 residues. CDR1 is LNHDA, CDR2 SQIVND, per germline (reference sequence). The J segment lost 9 bases and the V segment lost 0 bases, leaving 12 bases of the junction unmatched. CDR3 bases: TGTGCCAGTAGTATAGAACCCACGGGACAGGGGGCGAGGGGCATTCAGTACTTC. Translation gives CASSIEPTGQGARGIQYF. The full variable domain, in which reference TRBV19 and TRBJ2-4 provide the parts outside the CDR3, is DGGITQSPKYLFRKEGQNVTLSCEQNLNHDAMYWYRQDPGQGLRLIYYSQIVNDFQKGDIAEGYSVSREKKESFPLTVTSAQKNPTAFYLCASSIEPTGQGARGIQYFGAGTRLSVL.

This chain links TRBV7-6 with TRBJ2-7; 7 nucleotides line up with TRBD1. V shed 3 bases, J shed 3 bases, and the junction held 5 bases outside the gene matches. Germline CDR1 reads SGHVS; CDR2 reads FNYEAQ. This CDR3 comprises 14 residues. The CDR3 nucleotides read TGTGCCAGCAGCTTTTCAGGGGGATTCTACGAGCAGTACTTC. This sequence encodes CASSFSGGFYEQYF.

This clone appeared once. V gene TRBV28 combines with J gene TRBJ2-7; TRBD1 matches at 8 bases. In germline, CDR1 is MDHEN, CDR2 SYDVKM. CDR3 length: 15 amino acids. Losses at the gene ends were 6 bases for V and 5 bases for J; bases not matched to a gene: 12. DNA of the CDR3: TGTGCCAGCAGCTCCCCGGGACTGACAGGGGACGAGCAGTACTTC. This gives the protein CASSSPGLTGDEQYF.

The rearrangement uses TRBV3-1 (or the pseudogene TRBV3-2) and TRBJ1-2; D is unresolved. The CDR3 is 15 residues long. Trimming took 0 bases from V and 2 from J, leaving 10 bases between them. Germline V CDR1 and CDR2: LGHDT, YNNKEL (reference sequence). As DNA, the CDR3 is TGTGCCAGCAGCCAAGACGGGTTAAGGAACTATGGCTACACCTTC. It translates to CASSQDGLRNYGYTF.